The T cell receptor beta chain described here comes from a study of blood T cell repertoires in COVID-19 (dated by TCRdb to about 2020). Background on the whole study: Collaborator samples came from the United States, Italy and Spain and covered acute and convalescent phases of COVID-19. The material from the prospective study consisted of cDNA or gDNA derived from T cells, B-cell-depleted T cells, or PBMCs. Deeply sampled blood TCRbeta repertoires from subjects exposed to, actively infected with, or recovered from COVID-19 were included in the dataset. The repertoires were released in a freely available public database meant as a resource for research on the immune response to SARS-CoV-2. The samples were drawn from two sources: the first 160 participants of the ongoing ImmuneRACE study, and fewer than 1,500 subjects contributed by 6 global collaborators. Nearly every sample came with metadata listing a de-identified subject ID, COVID-19 status, age in years and sex. Where HLA class I and class II types were available, the types were taken from metadata supplied by the sample provider, not from assay-based typing. Findings and caveats that apply to the study as a whole: Clinical and demographic metadata were provided uncurated, with the amount varying by source and participant.

On this clone: Its target antigen remains unknown. No base quality information exists; no much larger clone differs at one position.

The CDR3 numbers 15 residues from cysteine through phenylalanine. The read is trimmed to its CDR3 DNA, 45 bases read in frame from base 1. CDR1 and CDR2 (ENHRY, SYGVKD) derive from the germline V gene. Trimmed from V: 6 bases; trimmed from J: 0 bases; junction bases lacking a gene match: 6. The immunoSEQ Assay, a bias-controlled multiplex PCR, was used to amplify TCRbeta CDR3 regions from genomic DNA. Turning to the authors' computational methods: The number of nucleated cells in each sample was estimated from the amplification of reference gene primers within the assay. To quantify the absolute abundance of each unique TCRbeta CDR3 rearrangement, sequence reads were collapsed and filtered. For each sample, productive Simpson clonality was calculated by taking the square root of Simpson's diversity index across productive rearrangements. In TCRdb, the immuneACCESS table is reduced to in-frame sequences with V and J assigned. These tables do not hold every clone; where another copy was compared, an unresolved V gene accounts for under half, and the others remain unexplained. V and J calls and clone size are given by that table; D and trimming were obtained from the DNA. A total of approximately 94,000 clones appear in this sample, about 89% of them only once. The ten top clones hold less than 5% of the sample.

Whole blood was collected in K2EDTA tubes by collaborating institutions according to the institutions' own protocols. For TCRbeta analysis, collaborators shipped samples as frozen whole blood, isolated PBMCs, or DNA extracted from either of those sample types. Sequencing input: peripheral blood. The chain links TRBV10-3 with TRBJ2-7; 9 bases in the middle match TRBD2. This sequence was found in a woman aged 50 to 65 in a cohort sampled during active COVID-19. The base sequence is TGTGCCATCAGATCGACTAGCGGAAGCTCCTACGAGCAGTACTTC. Translated, this gives CAIRSTSGSSYEQYF.